This T cell receptor beta chain was captured by sequencing in a study of vaccination effects on CD4 cells after COVID-19 (dated by TCRdb to between 2021 and 2023). Some background on the complete study: Each participant received two doses of an mRNA SARS-CoV-2 vaccine, either BNT162b2 or mRNA-1273. SARS-CoV-2 spike-specific CD4+ TCR repertoires from before and after mRNA vaccination were compared in COVID-19 convalescent patients and in infection-naive vaccine recipients. A total of over nine COVID-19 convalescent patients and a handful of SARS-CoV-2-naive healthy vaccine recipients were included in the full study. Cultures from other donors in the study were sequenced using the Oncomine TCR Beta short-read assay on an Illumina iSeq 100. What the work shows at the level of the full study, not this receptor alone: Among healthy vaccine recipients, nearly all vaccine-induced clones were SARS-CoV-2 mono-reactive, and only 1 of 255 was cross-reactive with common cold coronaviruses. Marked clonal contraction was observed in both infection-induced and vaccine-induced clones at late post-vaccination timepoints, consistent with waning T cell responses. The study was limited by a small number of convalescent patients and lacked early post-infection timepoints.

The library was prepared using the immunoSEQ multiplex PCR assay. DNA from the cultured, isolated CD4+ T cells was subjected to TCR beta CDR3 sequencing. Regarding the original processing steps: The analysis removed non-productive TCR sequences, trimmed reads to the CDR3 region, and retained only CDR3s that were 7 or more amino acids long. The MANAFEST web app was used to identify antigen-specific clonotypes by comparing expansion in peptide wells with expansion in reference cultures. To count as positive, a clone had to show expansion at FDR<0.05 compared with the reference and with all other wells, an odds ratio above 5, and a frequency above 0.1% in two replicate wells. A clonotype was called cross-reactive if it was significantly expanded both in SARS-CoV-2 spike wells and in at least one common cold coronavirus spike condition. Levenshtein distance calculated with the stringdist R package was used to assess CDR3 similarity, and unrooted trees were constructed with ape in R 3.6.1. This immuneACCESS table, as held by TCRdb, lists in-frame sequences with V and J called but not all clones. Of the missing ones, under half trace to an unresolved V gene in checked studies; the others have no known cause. V and J calls and clone size are given by that table; D and trimming were obtained from the DNA. Within this sample are 35,000 to 55,000 clones, with roughly 72% of them counted one time only. Roughly 10% of the sample goes to the ten largest clones.

The CDR3 starts with the cysteine, ends with the phenylalanine, and has 14 residues. The entry retains the CDR3 DNA only, 42 bases that are in frame from base 1. After removal of 3 bases from V and 5 bases from J, the junction retains 3 bases not matched to a gene. From the germline V gene, CDR1 is MRHNA and CDR2 is SNTAGT. The ViraFEST assay stimulated PBMC with viral peptide pools and then used TCR sequencing to identify antigen-specific CD4+ T cell clonotypes by expansion. After more than 9 days of culture, CD4+ T cells were isolated with the EasySep CD4+ T cell isolation kit. Healthy vaccine recipients had no prior SARS-CoV-2 infection, confirmed by negative nucleocapsid antibodies before and after vaccination. Some 2 million PBMC per well were cultured with about 9 ug/ml peptides in IMDM containing approximately 4.7% human AB serum, approximately 10 IU/ml IL-2 and gentamicin. Half of the culture medium was replaced with fresh IL-2-containing medium on days 3 and 7. Each peptide stimulation condition was cultured in triplicate wells unless otherwise noted. Using Ficoll-Paque Plus gradient centrifugation, PBMC were separated from whole blood and then either used fresh or cryopreserved at -140C. The overlapping peptide pools covered the spike proteins of SARS-CoV-2 as well as those of the common cold coronaviruses HCoV-NL63, HCoV-OC43 and HCoV-229E. The QIAamp micro DNA kit was used to extract genomic DNA from the cultured CD4+ T cells.

Remarks on this clone: No cognate antigen has been identified for it. No base quality values were provided; no much bigger clone lies one nucleotide off.

The rearranged chain carries TRBV6-4 and TRBJ2-3, and TRBD2 matches 9 of the central bases. This specimen was CD4+ T cells from PBMCs cultured with SARS-CoV-2 spike peptides, taken before COVID-19 vaccination. Reading the label with the study, this specimen's cell subset or site is: SARS-CoV-2 spike overlapping peptide pool stimulation. This receptor was taken from a human donor who received a COVID-19 vaccine. The CDR3 corresponds to CASSERGGQDTQYF. The sequence in DNA is TGTGCCAGCAGTGAGCGGGGGGGCCAAGATACGCAGTATTTT.